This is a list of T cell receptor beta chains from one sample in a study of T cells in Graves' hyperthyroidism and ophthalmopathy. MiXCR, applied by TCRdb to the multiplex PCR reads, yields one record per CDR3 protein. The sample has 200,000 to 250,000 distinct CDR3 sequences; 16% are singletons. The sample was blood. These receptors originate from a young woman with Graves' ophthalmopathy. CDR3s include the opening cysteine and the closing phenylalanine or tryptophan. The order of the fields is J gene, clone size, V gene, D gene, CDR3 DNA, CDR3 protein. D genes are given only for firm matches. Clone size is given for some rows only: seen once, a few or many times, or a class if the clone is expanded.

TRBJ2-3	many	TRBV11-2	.	TGTGCCAGCAGCTTAGTAACGCGGGGCACTAGCACAGATACGCAGTATTTT	CASSLVTRGTSTDTQYF
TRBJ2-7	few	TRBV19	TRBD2	TGTGCCAGTAGTCCGGGACTAGGACCCTCCTACGAGCAGTACTTC	CASSPGLGPSYEQYF
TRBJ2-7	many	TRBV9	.	TGTGCCAGCAGCGTAGAAGGGACCTTCTCCTACGAGCAGTACTTC	CASSVEGTFSYEQYF
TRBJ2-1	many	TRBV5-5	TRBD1	TGTGCCAGCAGACACGACAGGGGAGGTGTCAATGAGCAGTTCTTC	CASRHDRGGVNEQFF
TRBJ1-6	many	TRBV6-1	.	TGTGCCAGCCGGGATGGGGGAAGCTCCTATAATTCACCCCTCCACTTT	CASRDGGSSYNSPLHF
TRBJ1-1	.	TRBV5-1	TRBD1	TGCGCCAGCAGCTTCGCGACGACAGGGTTGTCTGAAGCTTTCTTT	CASSFATTGLSEAFF
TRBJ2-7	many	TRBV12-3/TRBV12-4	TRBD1	TGTGCCAGCAGTTTTCCCCTAACTCTCGGGACAGCCTCCTACGAGCAGTACTTC	CASSFPLTLGTASYEQYF
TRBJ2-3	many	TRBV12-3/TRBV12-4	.	TGTGCCAGCGTGGGCCTAGCAGATACGCAGTATTTT	CASVGLADTQYF
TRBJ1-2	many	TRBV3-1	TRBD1	TGTGCCAGCAGCCTTACAGGGGACTATGGCTACACCTTC	CASSLTGDYGYTF
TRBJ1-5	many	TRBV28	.	TGTGCCAGCAGTCACGACAGCCCTCGCAATCAGCCCCAGCATTTT	CASSHDSPRNQPQHF
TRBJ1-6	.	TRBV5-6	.	TGTGCCAGCAGCCAATTCAGGGGCCCTGGAAATTCACCCCTCCACTTT	CASSQFRGPGNSPLHF
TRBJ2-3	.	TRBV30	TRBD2	TGTGCCTGGAGTGTATTAGCGGGGGGGCCTTCAACTGATACGCAGTATTTT	CAWSVLAGGPSTDTQYF
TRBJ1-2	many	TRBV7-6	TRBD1	TGTGCCAGCAGCCAGGACAGGCTCTATGGCTACACCTTC	CASSQDRLYGYTF
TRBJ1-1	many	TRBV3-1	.	TGTGCCAGCAGCCAATCGGCGGAGAACACTGAAGCTTTCTTT	CASSQSAENTEAFF
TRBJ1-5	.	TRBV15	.	TGTGCCACCAGCAGAGATCCCCTAGGGGGCAATCAGCCCCAGCATTTT	CATSRDPLGGNQPQHF
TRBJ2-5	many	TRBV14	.	TGTGCCAGCAGCCATTTGAGAAGTTGGGAGACCCAGTACTTC	CASSHLRSWETQYF